Shown below are 31 T cell receptor beta chains from a single sample sequenced in a study of CD8 T cells in Susac syndrome. Reverse transcription of about 0.5 to 1 ug RNA used random hexamers. TCRdb analysed the immunoSEQ multiplex PCR reads with MiXCR anew, one entry per CDR3 protein. The table has roughly 150,000 distinct CDR3 sequences, about 90% seen once. The sequenced sample was CD4+ T cells from PBMCs. These receptors came from a human donor in good health.

This chain uses TRBV7-2 with TRBJ2-7; D might be TRBD2 (6 bases). Germline V lookup: CDR1 SGHTA, CDR2 FQGNSA. The CDR3 runs 14 residues. V gave up 3 bases and J gave up 4 bases, with 13 bases separating them. Written as DNA, the CDR3 is TGTGCCAGCAGCTTCGGGGGTTCCCGATACGAGCAGTACTTC. Translating it yields CASSFGGSRYEQYF.

J is TRBJ2-5 and V is TRBV11-2; weak D call: TRBD1 (6 bases). The CDR3 is made up of 13 amino acids. V was clipped by 0 bases and J by 4 bases, with 6 bases between them. CDR1 and CDR2 from the germline V gene are SGHAT and FQNNGV. The CDR3: CASSLEQGETQYF. For the CDR3, the DNA is TGTGCCAGCAGCTTAGAACAGGGAGAGACCCAGTACTTC.

The V and J genes are TRBV23-1 and TRBJ1-6, with TRBD1 matching 7 bases. TRBV23-1 is flagged as an ORF with uncertain function. This CDR3 is 15 amino acids long. V was pared by 4 bases and J by 6 bases, with 6 bases of the junction left unmatched. The CDR3 protein is CASSRRGGLNSPLHF. In DNA form, the CDR3 reads TGCGCCAGCAGTCGGAGAGGGGGCCTTAATTCACCCCTCCACTTT.

The V and J genes are TRBV6-6 and TRBJ1-1, with 8 positions matching TRBD1. V was clipped by 0 bases and J by 6 bases; unmatched bases: 6. Germline loops: CDR1 MNHNY, CDR2 SVGAGI (reference sequence). The CDR3 consists of 15 residues. CDR3 protein: CASSYSGAGGSEAFF. Here the CDR3 DNA reads TGTGCCAGCAGTTACTCTGGGGCAGGGGGCTCTGAAGCTTTCTTT.

This clonotype came up once. The chain employs TRBV5-4 and TRBJ2-6; D not resolved. This CDR3 contains 14 residues. The V end lost 7 bases, the J end lost 1 base, and 9 bases lay between the germline ends. The V gene's germline CDR1 is SGHNT and CDR2 YYREEE (reference sequence). The CDR3 protein is CASFSGSGANVLTF. The CDR3 region has the DNA TGTGCCAGCTTTTCGGGTTCTGGGGCCAACGTCCTGACTTTC. The full variable domain, with the rest looked up from reference TRBV5-4 and TRBJ2-6, is ETGVTQSPTHLIKTRGQQVTLRCSSQSGHNTVSWYQQALGQGPQFIFQYYREEENGRGNFPPRFSGLQFPNYSSELNVNALELDDSALYLCASFSGSGANVLTFGAGSRLTVL.

The CDR3 nucleotides are TGTGCCAGCAGTGATGGAGGGACGGCAACAGATACGCAGTATTTT. This encodes CASSDGGTATDTQYF. The chain recombines TRBV2 with TRBJ2-3; D is possibly TRBD2 (6 bases). The germline V and J ends were trimmed by 3 bases and 3 bases, with 13 bases remaining between them. CDR3 length equals 15 residues. CDR1 is SNHLY, CDR2 FYNNEI, per germline.

The rearrangement links TRBV28 to TRBJ2-2, with no clear D. This CDR3 comprises 12 residues. V was pared by 6 bases and J by 2 bases, with 4 bases between. Germline V lookup: CDR1 MDHEN, CDR2 SYDVKM. DNA for the CDR3: TGTGCCAGCAGAATAAACACCGGGGAGCTGTTTTTT. Its translation is CASRINTGELFF. Full variable domain (outside the CDR3, taken from reference TRBV28 and TRBJ2-2): DVKVTQSSRYLVKRTGEKVFLECVQDMDHENMFWYRQDPGLGLRLIYFSYDVKMKEKGDIPEGYSVSREKKERFSLILESASTNQTSMYLCASRINTGELFFGEGSRLTVL.

V and J are TRBV5-1 and TRBJ1-1; D unclear. The germline V and J ends were trimmed by 4 bases and 1 base, with 14 bases remaining between them. CDR3 size: 15 residues. Germline CDR1 reads SGHRS; CDR2 reads YFSETQ. Here the CDR3 reads CASSPQEGGNTEAFF. DNA for the CDR3: TGCGCCAGCAGCCCCCAGGAGGGAGGGAACACTGAAGCTTTCTTT.

In this sample, this clonotype turned up once. The genes are TRBV20-1 and TRBJ1-1; unclear D gene. Trimming removed 1 base from V and 6 bases from J, with 9 bases in between. The CDR3 has 12 residues. In germline, CDR1 is DFQATT, CDR2 SNEGSKA (reference sequence). CDR3 in amino acids: CSARAPTSEAFF. DNA of the CDR3: TGCAGTGCTAGAGCCCCCACATCTGAAGCTTTCTTT.

The genes are TRBV4-1 and TRBJ2-2; D may correspond to TRBD1 or TRBD2 (5 bases each). Per the germline V gene, CDR1 is MGHRA and CDR2 is YSYEKL. This CDR3 spans 15 amino acids. The germline V and J ends were trimmed by 1 base and 3 bases, with 9 bases remaining between them. For the CDR3, the DNA is TGCGCCAGCAGCCAAGGTGGGGGATACACCGGGGAGCTGTTTTTT. Translated: CASSQGGGYTGELFF.

The chain couples TRBV29-1 to TRBJ2-1; TRBD2 might be the D (5 bases). The CDR3 has 15 amino acids. Deletions cut 1 base from V and 4 bases from J, with 14 bases between. CDR1 and CDR2 from the germline V gene are SQVTM and ANQGSEA. The CDR3 DNA follows: TGCAGCGTTGAAGGAGCAGCGGCCCTTTACAATGAGCAGTTCTTC. This translates into CSVEGAAALYNEQFF.

This clonotype was counted a single time. This chain uses TRBV7-9 with TRBJ1-1; D is unclear. Looked up from germline, CDR1 is SEHNR and CDR2 is FQNEAQ (reference sequence). The CDR3 has 13 residues. V was shortened by 7 bases and J by 0 bases, with 9 bases between the two germline ends. The CDR3 spells CASTPSVNTEAFF. The CDR3, as DNA: TGTGCCAGCACACCTTCGGTGAACACTGAAGCTTTCTTT.

This rearrangement joins TRBV6-5 to TRBJ2-7; 11 bases line up with TRBD2. This CDR3 has 16 residues. V dropped 0 bases and J dropped 1; count of bases not matched to a gene: 2. The germline gives CDR1 MNHEY, CDR2 SVGAGI. CDR3 loop: CASSYSLAGGSYEQYF. In nucleotides, the CDR3 is TGTGCCAGCAGTTACTCCCTAGCGGGGGGATCCTACGAGCAGTACTTC.

The chain joins TRBV9 to TRBJ1-1; D is undetermined. The length of the CDR3 is 13 residues. Trimming took off 2 bases at V and 1 base at J, with 6 bases between the two ends. Germline V lookup: CDR1 SGDLS, CDR2 YYNGEE. The CDR3 reads CASSVAGNTEAFF. DNA for the CDR3: TGTGCCAGCAGCGTCGCTGGGAACACTGAAGCTTTCTTT.

The chain uses TRBV5-1 and TRBJ1-2; 9 bases align to TRBD1. Germline assignment: CDR1 SGHRS and CDR2 YFSETQ. The CDR3 covers 15 residues. V gave up 4 bases and J gave up 4 bases; unmatched junction bases: 8. The CDR3: CASSHPGQGAYGYTF. For the CDR3, the DNA is TGCGCCAGCAGCCATCCGGGACAGGGTGCCTATGGCTACACCTTC.

The chain links TRBV29-1 to TRBJ1-2, with D tentatively TRBD1 (6 bases). Looked up from germline, CDR1 is SQVTM and CDR2 is ANQGSEA. The CDR3 sequence is 13 residues long. Trimming left V 4 bases short and J 6 bases short, with 15 bases between. The CDR3 region is CSVGPTGSHGYTF. Written as DNA, the CDR3 is TGCAGCGTTGGTCCTACAGGGTCGCATGGCTACACCTTC.

The V call is TRBV28, the J call TRBJ2-7; D gene unclear. The CDR3 runs 12 residues. V was clipped by 3 bases and J by 3 bases, with 6 bases between them. From germline, CDR1 is MDHEN and CDR2 SYDVKM. In DNA, the CDR3 is TGTGCCAGCAGTTTCGGCAGCTACGAGCAGTACTTC. It specifies CASSFGSYEQYF.

The genes are TRBV20-1 and TRBJ1-1; D not resolved. V was trimmed by 6 bases and J by 5 bases, leaving 10 bases between them. Germline CDR1 reads DFQATT; CDR2 reads SNEGSKA (reference sequence). The CDR3 has 11 amino acids. This CDR3 reads CSAAFLTEAFF. CDR3 nucleotide sequence: TGCAGTGCCGCCTTTTTGACTGAAGCTTTCTTT.

The V gene is TRBV19, the J gene TRBJ2-7, with D tentatively TRBD1 (5 bases). This CDR3 comprises 13 residues. Germline V gives CDR1 LNHDA, CDR2 SQIVND (reference sequence). With 3 bases removed from V and 6 bases from J, the gap between germline ends came to 12 bases. CDR3 in amino acids: CASSIQEGAEQYF. In nucleotides, the CDR3 is TGTGCCAGTAGTATCCAAGAAGGGGCCGAGCAGTACTTC.

This clonotype was seen more than once but under ten times. This chain joins TRBV4-1 and TRBJ2-4, with 9 bases matching TRBD1. Trimming removed 4 bases from V and 4 bases from J; junction bases left unmatched: 2. The CDR3 is made up of 14 amino acids. The germline gives CDR1 MGHRA, CDR2 YSYEKL. The CDR3 sequence: CASSRGQGKNIQYF. In DNA, the CDR3 is TGCGCCAGCAGCCGGGGACAGGGTAAAAACATTCAGTACTTC.

The V call is TRBV4-3, the J call TRBJ2-3; D is undetermined. V was cut by 4 bases and J by 6 bases, with 11 bases left in between. CDR3 length: 13 residues. The V gene's germline CDR1 is LGHNA and CDR2 YSLEER. Here the CDR3 reads CASSPPGGDTQYF. Here the CDR3 DNA reads TGCGCCAGCAGCCCTCCCGGCGGTGATACGCAGTATTTT.

The chain uses TRBV18 and TRBJ2-7, with D hard to call. This CDR3 region has 13 residues. Germline lookup yields CDR1 KGHSH and CDR2 LQKENI. V was shortened by 6 bases and J by 4 bases, with 13 bases between the two germline ends. The CDR3 is CASSVSVEYEQYF. The CDR3 coding sequence is TGTGCCAGCTCTGTCAGTGTAGAGTACGAGCAGTACTTC. Full variable domain (missing parts from reference TRBV18 and TRBJ2-7): NAGVMQNPRHLVRRRGQEARLRCSPMKGHSHVYWYRQLPEEGLKFMVYLQKENIIDESGMPKERFSAEFPKEGPSILRIQQVVRGDSAAYFCASSVSVEYEQYFGPGTRLTVT.

In this sample, this clonotype turned up a few times. This sequence joins TRBV6-5 and TRBJ2-5; D gene unclear. This CDR3 comprises 12 residues. V was pared by 5 bases and J by 4 bases, with 8 bases between. Germline CDR1 reads MNHEY; CDR2 reads SVGAGI. The CDR3 bases are TGTGCCAGCAGTCCCCTCGGAGAGACCCAGTACTTC. It codes for CASSPLGETQYF.

In its sample, this clonotype was seen once. The rearrangement joins TRBV2 to TRBJ2-3; D gene ambiguous. V lost 6 bases and J lost 0, with 7 bases in between. This CDR3 contains 13 residues. Germline values: CDR1 SNHLY, CDR2 FYNNEI. CDR3 in DNA: TGTGCCAGCAGGTTAAGTAGCACAGATACGCAGTATTTT. Its translation is CASRLSSTDTQYF.

This chain links TRBV7-9 with TRBJ2-5, with D possibly TRBD1 on 6 matching bases. Trimming shortened V by 0 bases and J by 2 bases, and 13 bases separated the two germline ends. CDR1 SEHNR and CDR2 FQNEAQ come from the germline V gene (reference sequence). The CDR3 runs to 16 residues. DNA of the CDR3: TGTGCCAGCAGCTTAGCCCTGGACAGCCCTCAAGAGACCCAGTACTTC. It codes for CASSLALDSPQETQYF. Full variable domain (rest looked up from reference TRBV7-9 and TRBJ2-5): DTGVSQNPRHKITKRGQNVTFRCDPISEHNRLYWYRQTLGQGPEFLTYFQNEAQLEKSRLLSDRFSAERPKGSFSTLEIQRTEQGDSAMYLCASSLALDSPQETQYFGPGTRLLVL.

The chain employs TRBV7-6 and TRBJ2-5, with D maybe TRBD1 (5 bases). The CDR3 runs to 14 residues. Trimming cost V 2 bases and J 5 bases, with 12 bases left between them. Germline lookup yields CDR1 SGHVS and CDR2 FNYEAQ. CDR3 sequence reads: CASSLLKGPETQYF. For the CDR3, the DNA is TGTGCCAGCAGCTTACTTAAGGGGCCGGAGACCCAGTACTTC.

The genes are TRBV3-1 and TRBJ2-1, with 7 bases identical to TRBD2. Germline trimming cut 5 bases from V and 9 bases from J; bases unmatched to any gene: 4. The CDR3 totals 12 residues. The germline V gene encodes CDR1 LGHDT and CDR2 YNNKEL (reference sequence). The chain's CDR3 is CASSILAVEQFF. Written as DNA, the CDR3 is TGTGCCAGCAGCATTCTAGCGGTTGAGCAGTTCTTC.

V and J are TRBV29-1 and TRBJ2-5, with D uncertain. Trimming left V 5 bases short and J 0 bases short, with 10 bases between. The CDR3 runs to 13 residues. From germline, CDR1 is SQVTM and CDR2 ANQGSEA. CDR3 DNA: TGCAGCGTTTCCAGAACGTACCAAGAGACCCAGTACTTC. As protein: CSVSRTYQETQYF.

The J gene is TRBJ2-1, the V gene TRBV30, with 8 bases that match TRBD2. The ends lost 3 bases at V and 3 bases at J; junction bases unmatched: 7. CDR3 length: 15 residues. Germline V gives CDR1 GTSNPN, CDR2 SVGIG (reference sequence). The DNA for the CDR3 is TGTGCCTGGAGGGCCGGGACTAGAAGCTACAATGAGCAGTTCTTC. This sequence encodes CAWRAGTRSYNEQFF.

This rearrangement joins TRBV20-1 to TRBJ2-7; unclear D gene. V gave up 3 bases and J gave up 11 bases, with 17 bases separating them. Germline-derived CDR1 and CDR2 are DFQATT and SNEGSKA (reference sequence). This CDR3 is 12 amino acids long. CDR3 region: CSARKVGAFKYF. CDR3 sequence (DNA): TGCAGTGCTAGGAAGGTCGGCGCTTTTAAGTACTTC.

The V and J genes are TRBV6-5 and TRBJ2-7, with D tentatively TRBD2 (5 bases). The CDR3 loop spans 11 amino acids. Germline CDR1 MNHEY, CDR2 SVGAGI. Deletions cut 6 bases from V and 9 bases from J, with 12 bases between. CDR3 nucleotide sequence: TGTGCCAGCAGCCTCTTGGAGGTGCAGTACTTC. It yields the protein CASSLLEVQYF.